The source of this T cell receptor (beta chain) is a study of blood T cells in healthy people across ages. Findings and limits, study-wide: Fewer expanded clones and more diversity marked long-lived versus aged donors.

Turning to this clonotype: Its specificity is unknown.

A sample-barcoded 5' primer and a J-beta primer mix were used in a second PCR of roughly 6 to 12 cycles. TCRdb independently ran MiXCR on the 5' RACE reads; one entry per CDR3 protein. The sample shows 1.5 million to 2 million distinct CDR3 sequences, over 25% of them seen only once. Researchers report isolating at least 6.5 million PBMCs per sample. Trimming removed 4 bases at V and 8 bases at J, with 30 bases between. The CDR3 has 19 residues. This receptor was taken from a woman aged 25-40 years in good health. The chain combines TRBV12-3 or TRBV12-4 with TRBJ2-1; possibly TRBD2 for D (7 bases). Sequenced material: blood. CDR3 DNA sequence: TGTGCCAGCAGTTCCTTCTCGTTTGGCGGGGGCCTAGGAGCCTATGAGCAGTTCTTC. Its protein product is CASSSFSFGGGLGAYEQFF.